This TCR beta chain comes out of a study of shared clonotypes between healthy human individuals. Deep-level running was used for the assay. In the original workflow: ImmunoSEQ output held junction-only sequences without quality scores, so filtering differed. TCRdb's table, derived via immunoSEQ multiplex PCR, lists solely in-frame clones and lacks some. That table is the source of V, J and clone size, and D and trimming were worked out from the DNA. This sample has over 2 million clones, with 85% to 95% found just once. As concerns this clone: What it recognizes is unknown.

Germline CDR1 reads SGHNT; CDR2 reads YYREEE (reference sequence). CDR3 length: 14 amino acids. After removal of 1 base from V and 5 bases from J, the junction contained 2 bases not matched to a gene. General study findings and limits: Compared with clonotypes that all four donors shared, non-shared clonotypes had lower generation probabilities.

The chain is built from TRBV5-4 and TRBJ1-4; 7 nucleotides agree with TRBD1. The TCR comes from a man younger than 30 in good health. What was sequenced was naive CD4+ T cells sorted from blood. Regarding subset: CD45RA+ positively selected. The CDR3 coding sequence is TGTGCCAGCAGCTTGACAGGGGTAAATGAAAAACTGTTTTTT. Its protein is CASSLTGVNEKLFF.